This T cell receptor beta chain was obtained from a study of neurological immune-mediated disorders. Study-level points and caveats: One related-CDR3 cluster, found by phylogenetic grouping, held repertoires of 18 of 34 multiple sclerosis patients and is a possible signature.

This clonotype was seen repeatedly, ten times or more. The antigen remains undetermined. Germline CDR1 is SEHNR and CDR2 is FQNEAQ (reference sequence). The CDR3 spans 18 residues. V was clipped by 4 bases and J by 0 bases; unmatched bases: 6. Synthesis of cDNA used 5'RACE (with 10-nucleotide random UMIs). A single record per CDR3 protein comes from TCRdb applying MiXCR to the 5' RACE reads. The data show 40,000 or so distinct CDR3 sequences, with more than 2% seen just once and less than 2.5% held by the top ten. This TCR was sampled from a man in his forties or fifties with multiple sclerosis. V usage is TRBV7-9 and J usage is TRBJ2-6, with 10 positions matching TRBD1. The sample consisted of PBMCs. As DNA, the CDR3 is TGTGCCAGCAGCTCGGGACAGGGGAACGTCTCTGGGGCCAACGTCCTGACTTTC. It encodes CASSSGQGNVSGANVLTF. The full variable domain, with the rest looked up from reference TRBV7-9 and TRBJ2-6, is DTGVSQNPRHKITKRGQNVTFRCDPISEHNRLYWYRQTLGQGPEFLTYFQNEAQLEKSRLLSDRFSAERPKGSFSTLEIQRTEQGDSAMYLCASSSGQGNVSGANVLTFGAGSRLTVL.